This record looks at one T cell receptor (beta chain) sequence and its context. This CDR3 region has 17 residues. Germline V gene lookup returns CDR1 WNHNN and CDR2 SYGVQD (reference sequence). With 4 bases removed from V and 1 base from J, the gap between germline ends came to 16 bases. This entry comes from a study of blood T cell repertoires in COVID-19. Across the study: The study drew acute and convalescent COVID-19 samples from the United States, Italy and Spain. Sources were T cells, B-cell-depleted T cells, or PBMCs; the material itself was cDNA or gDNA.

Per the study methods: Amplification of reference gene primers was used by the study to estimate nucleated cell counts. Here immunoSEQ multiplex PCR was the method, and the copy in TCRdb shows in-frame clones only, minus some. V, J and clone size are those of that table, while D and trimming were read from the DNA. The sample shows hundreds of thousands of clones, roughly four fifths of them seen only once. The sequencing input was peripheral blood. This receptor was obtained from a woman aged 55-69 years with active or convalescent COVID-19. The chain carries TRBV10-1 and TRBJ2-2; a weak D match, TRBD2 (6 bases). The CDR3 nucleotides are TGCGCCAGCAGTGCCAAGAGGGACTTCTGGAACACCGGGGAGCTGTTTTTT. Encoded protein: CASSAKRDFWNTGELFF.